Listed here are 23 T cell receptor beta chains from one sample, sequenced in a study of T cells after yellow fever vaccination. TCRdb redid the calling of the 5' RACE reads with MiXCR, one entry per CDR3 protein. The table shows about 320,000 distinct CDR3 sequences, with around 4.4% occurring only once. The material sequenced was PBMCs, taken 15 days after the yellow fever booster vaccination. The receptors derive from a man aged 18 to 30 who received the YFV17D yellow fever vaccine.

In its sample, this clonotype was seen many times. The V gene is TRBV10-3, the J gene TRBJ2-7; 10 positions match TRBD1. From germline, CDR1 is ENHRY and CDR2 SYGVKD. V trimming: 7 bases; J trimming: 5 bases; junction bases outside the gene matches: 11. The CDR3 extends over 15 amino acids. This chain's CDR3 is CAINRSPGQGNEQYF. The CDR3 nucleotides are TGTGCCATCAACCGATCACCGGGACAGGGGAACGAGCAGTACTTC.

The chain joins TRBV2 to TRBJ1-1; D gene uncertain. Germline CDR1 reads SNHLY; CDR2 reads FYNNEI. The CDR3 covers 15 residues. The V end lost 7 bases, the J end lost 0 bases, and 15 bases lay between the germline ends. CDR3 sequence (DNA): TGTGCCAGCATAAACAGTGACCAGATGAACACTGAAGCTTTCTTT. Protein sequence: CASINSDQMNTEAFF.

Note on this clonotype: A much larger clone lies a single base off, so this may be a read error. V gene TRBV5-1 combines with J gene TRBJ1-2; 8 bases are shared with TRBD1. The length of the CDR3 is 15 residues. Per the germline V gene, CDR1 is SGHRS and CDR2 is YFSETQ. Here the CDR3 reads CSSSPGTGAGYGYTF. CDR3 sequence (DNA): TGCTCCAGCAGCCCCGGGACAGGAGCGGGCTATGGCTACACCTTC.

This chain links TRBV29-1 with TRBJ2-1, with 10 bases lining up with TRBD1. This CDR3 has 15 amino acids. CDR1 and CDR2 (germline): SQVTM, ANQGSEA. Trimming took 3 bases from V and 3 from J; bases not matched to a gene: 5. The CDR3: CSVDAGTGVYNEQFF. The CDR3 DNA sequence: TGCAGCGTTGATGCCGGGACAGGGGTCTACAATGAGCAGTTCTTC.

The chain's CDR3 is CAAETGGFHGYTF. The DNA for the CDR3 is TGTGCCGCAGAGACAGGGGGCTTTCATGGCTACACCTTC. This chain uses TRBV28 with TRBJ1-2, with 10 nucleotides matching TRBD1. Per germline, CDR1 MDHEN and CDR2 SYDVKM. Losses at the gene ends were 11 bases for V and 6 bases for J; bases not matched to a gene: 9. This CDR3 is built from 13 residues.

Ten or more counts support this clonotype. The V and J genes are TRBV6-2 or TRBV6-3 and TRBJ2-1; 7 nucleotides agree with TRBD1. The junction had 5 bases not matched to a gene; V was cut back by 3 bases and J by 3 bases. In germline, CDR1 is MNHEY, CDR2 SVGEGT. CDR3 length: 15 amino acids. The CDR3 protein is CASSYSDRVYNEQFF. DNA for the CDR3: TGTGCCAGCAGTTATTCCGACAGGGTCTACAATGAGCAGTTCTTC.

This clonotype was picked up a small number of times. The genes are TRBV28 and TRBJ2-7; no firm D call. Germline V gene lookup returns CDR1 MDHEN and CDR2 SYDVKM. V shed 4 bases and J shed 7 bases, with 8 bases lying between them. The CDR3 consists of 11 residues. The CDR3 DNA reads TGTGCCAGCAGTTCCCGGCATGAGCAGTACGTC. Residues: CASSSRHEQYV.

This clonotype was seen many times. This chain uses TRBV7-9 with TRBJ2-7, with D tentatively TRBD1 (6 bases). The V end lost 5 bases, the J end lost 3 bases, and 17 bases lay between the germline ends. The CDR3 contains 15 residues. Germline V gene lookup returns CDR1 SEHNR and CDR2 FQNEAQ (reference sequence). The CDR3: CASSDTRDNIYEQYV. CDR3 nucleotides: TGTGCCAGCAGCGACACGAGGGACAATATCTACGAGCAGTACGTC.

A word on this clonotype: Since a much larger clone is just one base distant, this may be a read error. The chain carries TRBV5-1 and TRBJ2-4, with 8 positions matching TRBD1. Germline V lookup: CDR1 SGHRS, CDR2 YFSETQ. This CDR3 region has 15 residues. CDR3 loop: CASCLGSGTGDIQYF. CDR3 coding DNA: TGCGCCAGCTGCTTGGGTTCTGGGACAGGAGACATTCAGTACTTC.

This clonotype appeared many times. The chain's CDR3 is CATSGGARDRGHEQFF. The DNA of the CDR3 is TGTGCCACCAGTGGGGGAGCCCGGGACAGGGGTCATGAGCAGTTCTTC. The chain employs TRBV24-1 and TRBJ2-1, with 10 bases identical to TRBD1. CDR1 is KGHDR and CDR2 is SFDVKD in the germline V gene. This CDR3 comprises 16 residues. Losses at the gene ends were 5 bases for V and 8 bases for J; bases not matched to a gene: 11.

This clonotype turned up a few times. V and J are TRBV10-3 and TRBJ2-2, with D perhaps being TRBD1 or TRBD2 (6 bases each). CDR1 ENHRY and CDR2 SYGVKD come from the germline V gene. This CDR3 has 16 residues. The ends were cut back, 4 bases at V and 0 bases at J, with 12 bases in the middle. In DNA, the CDR3 is TGTGCCATCAGTGGATCTGGGGGGCCGAACACCGGGGAGCTGTTTTTT. Its translation: CAISGSGGPNTGELFF.

This clonotype was picked up many times. The chain couples TRBV6-5 to TRBJ1-5; 10 bases are shared with TRBD1. CDR1 is MNHEY and CDR2 is SVGAGI in the germline V gene. V was clipped by 5 bases and J by 7 bases; unmatched bases: 11. The CDR3 extends over 16 amino acids. For the CDR3, the DNA is TGTGCCAGCAGTCCTGGGACAGGGGAACGGTCCCAGCCCCAGCATTTT. Its translation is CASSPGTGERSQPQHF.

This clonotype occurred many times. This chain uses TRBV5-1 with TRBJ2-7; no firm D call. The CDR3 has 14 amino acids. V lost 3 bases and J lost 3, with 13 bases in between. Germline assignment: CDR1 SGHRS and CDR2 YFSETQ. CDR3 sequence reads: CASSSTEVSYEQYV. CDR3 DNA sequence: TGCGCCAGCAGCTCTACAGAGGTGAGCTACGAGCAGTACGTC.

V gene TRBV4-1 combines with J gene TRBJ1-6, with a possible D match to TRBD1 (5 bases). The CDR3 is 15 amino acids. With 4 bases removed from V and 7 bases from J, the gap between germline ends came to 14 bases. Germline V gene data show CDR1 as MGHRA and CDR2 as YSYEKL. The CDR3 region is CASSLRDGRNSPLHF. Here the CDR3 DNA reads TGCGCCAGCAGCCTCCGGGACGGGAGAAATTCACCCCTCCACTTT.

There are many counts of this clonotype. The V gene is TRBV7-2, the J gene TRBJ2-7; a possible D gene is TRBD2 (7 bases). The germline CDR1 and CDR2 sequences are SGHTA and FQGNSA. CDR3 length equals 15 residues. The germline V and J ends were trimmed by 7 bases and 3 bases, with 19 bases remaining between them. DNA of the CDR3: TGTGCCAGCACGCGTGGGGGGGGGCCGGTCTACGAGCAGTACTTC. Its protein is CASTRGGGPVYEQYF.

The table lists this clonotype with many counts. The chain uses TRBV5-1 and TRBJ1-1; 7 positions match TRBD1. CDR3 size: 14 residues. Germline V gene sequence: CDR1 SGHRS, CDR2 YFSETQ. V was clipped by 5 bases and J by 2 bases; unmatched bases: 6. The CDR3 loop reads CASSRQGGNTEAFF. The CDR3 DNA is TGCGCCAGCAGTAGACAGGGAGGAAACACTGAAGCTTTCTTT. Full variable domain (remainder filled in from reference TRBV5-1 and TRBJ1-1): KAGVTQTPRYLIKTRGQQVTLSCSPISGHRSVSWYQQTPGQGLQFLFEYFSETQRNKGNFPGRFSGRQFSNSRSEMNVSTLELGDSALYLCASSRQGGNTEAFFGQGTRLTVV.

Many counts were recorded for this clonotype. The chain is built from TRBV7-6 and TRBJ1-1; 8 bases match TRBD1. The CDR3 runs to 15 residues. Germline V CDR1 and CDR2: SGHVS, FNYEAQ. Trimming at V came to 0 bases and at J to 3 bases, leaving 3 bases not matched to a gene. The CDR3 is CASSLAGQGYTEAFF. The CDR3 DNA reads TGTGCCAGCAGCTTAGCCGGACAGGGCTACACTGAAGCTTTCTTT.

This clonotype came up many times. The rearrangement joins TRBV7-2 to TRBJ2-3; D ambiguous. CDR1 and CDR2 from the germline V gene are SGHTA and FQGNSA. Trimming left V 6 bases short and J 2 bases short, with 9 bases between. The CDR3 spans 13 residues. The CDR3 coding sequence is TGTGCCAGCAGTTCCGCACACACAGATACGCAGTATTTT. It codes for CASSSAHTDTQYF.

This clonotype was observed a few times. This rearrangement joins TRBV7-2 to TRBJ2-3, with 9 positions matching TRBD2. Germline V gene lookup returns CDR1 SGHTA and CDR2 FQGNSA. The ends lost 5 bases at V and 2 bases at J; junction bases unmatched: 14. This CDR3 contains 18 residues. The CDR3 bases are TGTGCCAGCAGCGCCTTAGCGGGGGCAAATATAGACACAGATACGCAGTATTTT. It encodes CASSALAGANIDTDTQYF.

At least ten counts were recorded for this clonotype. This CDR3 reads CASSSPGGKRNTEAFF. CDR3 DNA sequence: TGTGCCAGCAGCTCGCCCGGAGGGAAAAGGAACACTGAAGCTTTCTTT. This chain joins TRBV7-8 and TRBJ1-1; D call uncertain. V lost 4 bases, J lost 1 base, and 16 bases lay in between. This CDR3 spans 16 amino acids. The V gene's germline CDR1 is SGHVS and CDR2 FQNEAQ. Full variable domain (outside the CDR3, taken from reference TRBV7-8 and TRBJ1-1): GAGVSQSPRYKVAKRGQDVALRCDPISGHVSLFWYQQALGQGPEFLTYFQNEAQLDKSGLPSDRFFAERPEGSVSTLKIQRTQQEDSAVYLCASSSPGGKRNTEAFFGQGTRLTVV.

In its sample, this clonotype was seen many times. The chain has TRBV4-2 and TRBJ2-1, with TRBD2 identical over 11 bases. Germline V gene sequence: CDR1 LGHNA, CDR2 YNFKEQ. J lost 0 bases, V lost 2 bases, and 0 bases had no gene match. CDR3 size: 16 residues. Here the CDR3 DNA reads TGTGCCAGCAGCCAACTAGCGGGGGGCTCCTACAATGAGCAGTTCTTC. Amino acid sequence: CASSQLAGGSYNEQFF.

V gene TRBV7-6 combines with J gene TRBJ2-3; 7 bases align to TRBD2. The CDR3 consists of 14 residues. Germline CDR1 reads SGHVS; CDR2 reads FNYEAQ. J gave up 1 base and V 8 bases, and 6 bases lay outside the gene matches. The CDR3 DNA is TGTGCCAGCTGCCTGAGCGGGGGCACAGATACGCAGTATTTT. This translates into CASCLSGGTDTQYF.

The rearrangement uses TRBV15 and TRBJ2-7; 7 bases fit TRBD1. CDR1 and CDR2 (germline): LNHNV, YYDKDF (reference sequence). The CDR3 is made up of 15 amino acids. The V segment lost 2 bases and the J segment 6 bases; nucleotides outside the gene matches: 10. CDR3 region: CATSRTGALGFEQYF. CDR3 in DNA: TGTGCCACCAGCAGAACAGGGGCGCTGGGATTCGAGCAGTACTTC.